The clone carrying this TCR beta chain was seen only a few times. This entry belongs to a study of cytotoxic CD8 clonotypes in ibrutinib-treated CLL. Looking at the study overall: For this cohort, patients were some eleven relapsed/refractory and some 15 treatment-naive, while under 18 were IGHV unmutated.

Only in-frame clones appear in the TCRdb table, and some are missing; sequencing was by immunoSEQ multiplex PCR. The data show around 330,000 clones, over 55% seen once. The V and J ends lost 0 bases and 11 bases, in that order; junction bases with no gene match: 8. CDR3 length equals 15 residues. From germline, CDR1 is SGHRS and CDR2 YFSETQ. The TCR beta libraries used approximately 2 micrograms of genomic DNA that came from cryopreserved PBMCs. This sequence was found in a human donor with chronic lymphocytic leukemia. The specimen was PBMCs, collected after 36 months of ibrutinib treatment. V and J are TRBV5-1 and TRBJ1-6, with 7 bases matching TRBD1. The CDR3 DNA follows: TGCGCCAGCAGCTTGGAGTTAGGGGGCTTGACACCCCTCCACTTT. This sequence encodes CASSLELGGLTPLHF.